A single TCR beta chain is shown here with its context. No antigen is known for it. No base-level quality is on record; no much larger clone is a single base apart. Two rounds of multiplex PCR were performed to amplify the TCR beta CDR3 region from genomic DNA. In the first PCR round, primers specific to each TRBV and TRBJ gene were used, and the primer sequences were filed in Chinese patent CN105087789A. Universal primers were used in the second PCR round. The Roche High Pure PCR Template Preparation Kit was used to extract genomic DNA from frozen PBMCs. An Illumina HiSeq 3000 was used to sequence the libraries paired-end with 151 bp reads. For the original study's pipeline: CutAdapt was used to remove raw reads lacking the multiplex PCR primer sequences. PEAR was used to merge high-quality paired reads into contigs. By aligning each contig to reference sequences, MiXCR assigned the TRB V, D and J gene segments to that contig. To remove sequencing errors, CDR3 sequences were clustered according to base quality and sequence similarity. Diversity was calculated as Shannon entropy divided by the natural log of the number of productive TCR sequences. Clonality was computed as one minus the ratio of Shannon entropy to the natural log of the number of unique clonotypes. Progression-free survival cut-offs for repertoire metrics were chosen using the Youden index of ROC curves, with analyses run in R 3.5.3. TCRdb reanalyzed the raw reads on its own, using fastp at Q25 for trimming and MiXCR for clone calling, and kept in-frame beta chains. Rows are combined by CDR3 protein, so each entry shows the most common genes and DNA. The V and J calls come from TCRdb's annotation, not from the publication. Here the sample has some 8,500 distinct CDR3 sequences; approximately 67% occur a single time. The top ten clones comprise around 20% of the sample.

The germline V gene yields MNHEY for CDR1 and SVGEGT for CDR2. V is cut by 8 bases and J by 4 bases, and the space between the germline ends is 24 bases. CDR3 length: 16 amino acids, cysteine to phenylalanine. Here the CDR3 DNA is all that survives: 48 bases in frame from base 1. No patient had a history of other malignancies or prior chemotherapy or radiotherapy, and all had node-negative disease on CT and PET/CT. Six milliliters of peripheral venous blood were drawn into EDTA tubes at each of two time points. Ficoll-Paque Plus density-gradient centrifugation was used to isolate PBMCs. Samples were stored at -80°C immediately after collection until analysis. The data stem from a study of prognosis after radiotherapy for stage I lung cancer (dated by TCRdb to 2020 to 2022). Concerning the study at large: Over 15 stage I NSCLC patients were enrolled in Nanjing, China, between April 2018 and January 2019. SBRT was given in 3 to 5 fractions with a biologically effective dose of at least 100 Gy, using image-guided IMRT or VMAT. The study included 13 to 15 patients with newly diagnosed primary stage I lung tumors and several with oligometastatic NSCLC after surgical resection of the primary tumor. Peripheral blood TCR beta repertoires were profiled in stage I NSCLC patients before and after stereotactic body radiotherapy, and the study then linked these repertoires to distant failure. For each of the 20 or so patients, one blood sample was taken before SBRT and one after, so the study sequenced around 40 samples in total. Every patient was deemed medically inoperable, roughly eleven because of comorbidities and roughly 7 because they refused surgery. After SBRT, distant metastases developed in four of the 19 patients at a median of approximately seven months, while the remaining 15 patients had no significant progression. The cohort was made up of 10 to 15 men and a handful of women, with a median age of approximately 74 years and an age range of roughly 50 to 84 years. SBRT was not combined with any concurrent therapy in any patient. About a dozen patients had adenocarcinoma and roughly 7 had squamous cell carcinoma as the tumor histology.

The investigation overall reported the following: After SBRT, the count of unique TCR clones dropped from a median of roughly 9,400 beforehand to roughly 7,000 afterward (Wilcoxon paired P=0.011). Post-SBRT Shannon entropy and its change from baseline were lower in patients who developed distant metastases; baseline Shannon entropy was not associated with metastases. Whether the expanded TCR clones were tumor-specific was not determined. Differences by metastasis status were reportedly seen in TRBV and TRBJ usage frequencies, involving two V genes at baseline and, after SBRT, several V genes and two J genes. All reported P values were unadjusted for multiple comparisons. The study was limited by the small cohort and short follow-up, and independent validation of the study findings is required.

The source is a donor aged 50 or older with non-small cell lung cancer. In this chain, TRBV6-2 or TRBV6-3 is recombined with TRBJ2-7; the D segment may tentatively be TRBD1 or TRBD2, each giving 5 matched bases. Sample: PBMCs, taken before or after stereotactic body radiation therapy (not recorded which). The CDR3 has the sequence CASALTPESGGYEQYF. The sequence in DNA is TGTGCCAGCGCCCTGACCCCGGAAAGTGGGGGATACGAGCAGTACTTC.